This T cell receptor beta chain comes out of a study of cytomegalovirus exposure and HLA in healthy donors. In the case of this clone: The target antigen is unknown.

Regarding the study as a whole: There were a few CMV-associated chains whose specificity for CMV antigens was confirmed in vitro. It was about 150 TCR beta chains that were listed as cytomegalovirus-associated. Further analysis was carried out later, and it showed several of the most significant clusters appearing linked to common viral pathogens.

Researchers ran the PCR with 60 Vbeta and 13 Jbeta primers. Data came from immunoSEQ multiplex PCR; TCRdb stores just in-frame clones and leaves some out. In all, the sample yields some 180,000 clones. Between the trimmed V and J ends, which lost 2 bases and 4 bases, there was a span of 11 bases. This CDR3 region has 14 residues. CDR1 is SGHTA and CDR2 is FQGNSA in the germline V gene. Specimen: PBMCs. The receptor was derived from a man aged 25 to 45 in good health and CMV-seronegative. This sequence joins TRBV7-2 and TRBJ1-1; D gene ambiguous. This CDR3 reads CASSLIPGTTEAFF. In DNA, the CDR3 is TGTGCCAGCAGCTTAATCCCAGGCACCACTGAAGCTTTCTTT.